The sequence of this TCR beta chain was determined in a study of blood T cell repertoires in COVID-19. Study-wide context: Samples representing acute and convalescent COVID-19 were sourced from the United States, Italy and Spain. PBMCs, B-cell-depleted T cells, or T cells were the source of the cDNA or gDNA that made up the material.

In the source study's methods: Amplification from reference gene primers served as the basis for estimated nucleated cell counts. Assay: immunoSEQ multiplex PCR; the TCRdb copy retains only in-frame clones and omits some. V and J calls and clone size are as listed in that table; D and trimming were resolved from the DNA. The table includes some 40,000 clones, roughly 82% detected once. Trimming left V 6 bases short and J 1 base short, with 9 bases between. The CDR3 runs 13 residues. The TCR was taken from a man aged 45-60 years with active or convalescent COVID-19. Source material: peripheral blood. The chain carries TRBV12-3 or TRBV12-4 and TRBJ2-5; the D is unclear. This CDR3 is CASRSPSQETQYF. As DNA, the CDR3 is TGTGCCAGCAGGTCCCCGTCCCAAGAGACCCAGTACTTC.